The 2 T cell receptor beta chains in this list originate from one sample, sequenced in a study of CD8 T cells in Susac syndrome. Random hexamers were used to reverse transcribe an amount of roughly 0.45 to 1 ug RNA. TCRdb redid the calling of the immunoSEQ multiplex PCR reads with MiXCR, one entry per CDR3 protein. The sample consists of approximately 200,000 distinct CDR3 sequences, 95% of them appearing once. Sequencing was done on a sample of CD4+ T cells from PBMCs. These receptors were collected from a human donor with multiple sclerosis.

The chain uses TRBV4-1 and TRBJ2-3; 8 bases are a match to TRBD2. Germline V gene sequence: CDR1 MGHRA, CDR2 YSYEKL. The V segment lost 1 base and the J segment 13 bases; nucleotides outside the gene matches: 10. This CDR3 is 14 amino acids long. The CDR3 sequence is CASSQVSLAGMEYF. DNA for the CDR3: TGCGCCAGCAGCCAAGTAAGCCTAGCGGGTATGGAGTATTTT.

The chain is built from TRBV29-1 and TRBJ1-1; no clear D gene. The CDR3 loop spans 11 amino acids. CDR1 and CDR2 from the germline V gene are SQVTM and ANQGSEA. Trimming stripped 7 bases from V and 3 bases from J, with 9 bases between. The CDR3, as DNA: TGCAGCGCCTCCTGGGACACTGAAGCTTTCTTT. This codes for CSASWDTEAFF.